This TCR beta chain was captured in a study of response to subunit inactivated influenza vaccine. MiXCR, run by TCRdb on the RT-PCR reads, gives a single entry per CDR3 protein. Of hundreds of thousands of distinct CDR3 sequences in the sample, approximately 17% were seen once. In germline, CDR1 is LGHNA, CDR2 YSLEER. This CDR3 has 15 residues. With V trimmed by 3 bases and J by 2 bases, 4 bases remained unmatched. As for this clonotype: Antigen specificity is unknown.

The study's findings and limits: Authors suggested seasonal influenza vaccinations each recruit few new T cells.

The sample consisted of PBMCs from blood, taken 5 days after vaccination. This sequence originates from a man aged 45-60 years who received an inactivated influenza vaccine. V gene TRBV4-3 combines with J gene TRBJ2-5; 9 bases match TRBD1. The CDR3 DNA reads TGCGCCAGCAGCCATACAGGGGGCTCACAAGAGACCCAGTACTTC. Its protein product is CASSHTGGSQETQYF.